Given below is one TCR beta chain in context. This specimen comes from a study of cytomegalovirus exposure and HLA in healthy donors. Some clones are missing from TCRdb's copy, which holds only in-frame ones; the method was immunoSEQ multiplex PCR. The table lists about 350,000 clones, roughly nine tenths of them singletons, with approximately 1% in the top ten. Germline assignment: CDR1 SGHTA and CDR2 FQGNSA. The CDR3 loop spans 17 amino acids. V lost 1 base to trimming and J lost 0 bases, with 15 bases between them. Sequences were obtained from PBMCs. The TCR sequence derives from a woman aged 25-40 years in good health and CMV-seropositive. The chain is built from TRBV7-2 and TRBJ1-2, with D uncertain. The CDR3 region is CASSLVSGVLANYGYTF. As DNA, the CDR3 is TGTGCCAGCAGCTTAGTGTCCGGGGTTCTAGCTAACTATGGCTACACCTTC.